The 24 T cell receptor beta chains below come from one sample, sequenced in a study of shared clonotypes between healthy human individuals. Only in-frame clones appear in the TCRdb table, and some are missing; sequencing was by immunoSEQ multiplex PCR. The sample carries roughly 1 million clones, under 80% recorded once. The specimen was memory CD4+ T cells sorted from blood. As to subset: CD45RA-negative fraction. Receptors were obtained from a man between 18 and 29 years old in good health.

V gene TRBV18 combines with J gene TRBJ2-7, with a weak D call TRBD1 (6 bases). Germline V lookup: CDR1 KGHSH, CDR2 LQKENI. The V and J ends lost 2 bases and 0 bases respectively, with 11 bases between them. The CDR3 runs 15 residues. CDR3 sequence reads: CASSPRRDNSYEQYF. In DNA, the CDR3 is TGTGCCAGCTCACCAAGAAGGGACAACTCCTACGAGCAGTACTTC.

The chain links TRBV7-2 to TRBJ1-5; possible D gene TRBD1, 5 bases. Trimming stripped 4 bases from V and 0 bases from J, with 7 bases between. CDR3 length equals 14 residues. Germline loops: CDR1 SGHTA, CDR2 FQGNSA. CDR3 protein: CASSWDLSNQPQHF. The CDR3 nucleotides read TGTGCCAGCAGCTGGGACCTTAGCAATCAGCCCCAGCATTTT.

The CDR3 protein is CASTSGGRVTEAFF. CDR3 sequence (DNA): TGCGCCAGCACCTCAGGGGGACGGGTGACTGAAGCTTTCTTT. This chain connects TRBV5-1 to TRBJ1-1; 7 bases line up with TRBD1. This CDR3 is 14 amino acids long. CDR1 and CDR2 (germline): SGHRS, YFSETQ. The J segment lost 5 bases and the V segment lost 6 bases, leaving 10 bases of the junction unmatched.

V usage is TRBV18 and J usage is TRBJ2-7; 13 bases match TRBD2. The V gene end was trimmed by 2 bases and the J gene end by 5 bases; junction bases not matched to a gene: 12. Germline CDR1 is KGHSH and CDR2 is LQKENI. The CDR3 length is 18 residues. This CDR3 is CASSPMTTSGRADHEQYF. The CDR3 DNA is TGTGCCAGCTCACCAATGACTACTAGCGGGAGGGCCGATCACGAGCAGTACTTC.

V is TRBV28 and J is TRBJ1-4, with D maybe TRBD1 (6 bases). V was trimmed by 6 bases and J by 5 bases, leaving 16 bases between them. The CDR3 runs 15 residues. Germline CDR1 reads MDHEN; CDR2 reads SYDVKM. The CDR3 coding sequence is TGTGCCAGCAGAAGCCCGACAGGCTGGAATGAAAAACTGTTTTTT. Translation: CASRSPTGWNEKLFF.

This sequence joins TRBV30 and TRBJ1-6, with TRBD1 as a possible D gene (6 bases). The CDR3 sequence is 14 residues long. Germline CDR1 GTSNPN, CDR2 SVGIG (reference sequence). V was clipped by 3 bases and J by 8 bases, with 14 bases between them. The DNA for the CDR3 is TGTGCCTGGAGAGCCGGGGGGCTTTATTCACCCCTCCACTTT. Translated: CAWRAGGLYSPLHF.

This clone was seen only a few times. Other nucleotide sequences in the sample specify the same CDR3. The CDR3 region has the DNA TGTGCCAGCAGCGTAGATGGCAGATGGGAGACCCAGTACTTC. The encoded protein is CASSVDGRWETQYF. The chain has TRBV9 and TRBJ2-5; no firm D call. The germline V gene has CDR1 SGDLS and CDR2 YYNGEE. The CDR3 is 14 amino acids. V was cut by 0 bases and J by 5 bases, with 11 bases left in between.

This clone was seen just once. Distinct nucleotide sequences in the sample also encode this CDR3. V is TRBV30 and J is TRBJ1-5; possible D gene TRBD1, 5 bases. This CDR3 contains 13 residues. V was trimmed by 3 bases and J by 6 bases, leaving 12 bases between them. Germline V gene sequence: CDR1 GTSNPN, CDR2 SVGIG (reference sequence). DNA for the CDR3: TGTGCCTGGAGAGGTCAGGGTGGTCAGCCCCAGCATTTT. Its translation: CAWRGQGGQPQHF.

This clone showed up just a few times. The chain employs TRBV30 and TRBJ1-5; a possible D gene is TRBD1 (6 bases). CDR3 length equals 14 residues. V was pared by 2 bases and J by 3 bases, with 11 bases between. Germline lookup yields CDR1 GTSNPN and CDR2 SVGIG (reference sequence). The CDR3: CAWSIGQFNQPQHF. In DNA form, the CDR3 reads TGTGCCTGGAGTATCGGACAGTTCAATCAGCCCCAGCATTTT.

The chain carries TRBV7-2 and TRBJ2-4; D possibly corresponds to TRBD2 (5 bases). Trimming took 4 bases from V and 6 from J, leaving 16 bases between them. This CDR3 comprises 15 residues. The germline gives CDR1 SGHTA, CDR2 FQGNSA. The CDR3 loop reads CASSSFSALGNIQYF. CDR3 bases: TGTGCCAGCAGCTCCTTTAGCGCGCTCGGAAACATTCAGTACTTC.

The chain recombines TRBV9 with TRBJ1-2; the D is unclear. The germline gives CDR1 SGDLS, CDR2 YYNGEE. The CDR3 is 14 residues long. Trimming shortened V by 0 bases and J by 8 bases, and 14 bases separated the two germline ends. In nucleotides, the CDR3 is TGTGCCAGCAGCGTAGTAGGATCTCCAATGGGCTACACCTTC. Protein sequence: CASSVVGSPMGYTF.

The chain carries TRBV30 and TRBJ1-6, with D tentatively TRBD1 (5 bases). The V end lost 1 base, the J end lost 7 bases, and 20 bases lay between the germline ends. This CDR3 is 17 amino acids long. Germline V gene data show CDR1 as GTSNPN and CDR2 as SVGIG (reference sequence). In DNA form, the CDR3 reads TGTGCCTGGAGTGCCCAAGGCGGCCGGGACGGGAATTCACCCCTCCACTTT. Translation: CAWSAQGGRDGNSPLHF.

The gene calls are TRBV29-1 and TRBJ2-1, with 8 bases fitting TRBD2. Losses at the gene ends were 6 bases for V and 8 bases for J; bases not matched to a gene: 15. Germline CDR1 and CDR2: SQVTM and ANQGSEA. CDR3 length: 15 residues. The DNA of the CDR3 is TGCAGCGTGGATAGGGGGACTAGATTGGTCGATGAGCAGTTCTTC. Encoded protein: CSVDRGTRLVDEQFF.

This clone was counted between two and nine times. DNA for the CDR3: TGTGCCTGGACCAAGGGACCTCCCTGGGTGACCCAGTACTTC. As protein: CAWTKGPPWVTQYF. The chain joins TRBV30 to TRBJ2-5; perhaps D is TRBD1 or TRBD2 (5 bases each). V lost 4 bases to trimming and J lost 7 bases, with 19 bases between them. This CDR3 is built from 14 residues. Per the germline V gene, CDR1 is GTSNPN and CDR2 is SVGIG (reference sequence). The full variable domain, with the rest looked up from reference TRBV30 and TRBJ2-5, is SQTIHQWPATLVQPVGSPLSLECTVEGTSNPNLYWYRQAAGRGLQLLFYSVGIGQISSEVPQNLSASRPQDRQFILSSKKLLLSDSGFYLCAWTKGPPWVTQYFGPGTRLLVL.

This clone showed up just once. The rearrangement uses TRBV27 and TRBJ2-3, with D possibly matching TRBD1 (5 bases). In germline, CDR1 is MNHEY, CDR2 SMNVEV (reference sequence). With 5 bases removed from V and 0 bases from J, the gap between germline ends came to 15 bases. The CDR3 is 16 amino acids. CDR3 in DNA: TGTGCCAGCAGTCCGCGACAGAGAGCTAGCACAGATACGCAGTATTTT. It translates to CASSPRQRASTDTQYF.

The CDR3 region has the DNA TGTGCCAGCAGCTTCGGGTCTCTAGATACGCAGTATTTT. Amino acid sequence: CASSFGSLDTQYF. V usage is TRBV2 and J usage is TRBJ2-3; D is unresolved. Trimming cost V 6 bases and J 5 bases, with 12 bases left between them. CDR3 length: 13 residues. CDR1 and CDR2 (germline): SNHLY, FYNNEI.

This clone was seen only a few times. As DNA, the CDR3 is TGTGCCAGCAGCTCGGGTGCGGTGAACTATGGCTACACCTTC. It codes for CASSSGAVNYGYTF. The chain joins TRBV5-4 to TRBJ1-2; D gene unclear. V lost 3 bases, J lost 2 bases, and 11 bases lay in between. CDR1 and CDR2 from the germline V gene are SGHNT and YYREEE (reference sequence). This CDR3 has 14 residues.

The genes are TRBV7-2 and TRBJ2-3; 11 bases map to TRBD2. CDR1 is SGHTA and CDR2 is FQGNSA in the germline V gene. The CDR3 has 18 amino acids. The junction had 8 bases not matched to a gene; V was cut back by 3 bases and J by 0 bases. The DNA of the CDR3 is TGTGCCAGCAGCTTGAAGGTGACTAGCGGGACTAGCACAGATACGCAGTATTTT. Its translation: CASSLKVTSGTSTDTQYF. Filled out from reference TRBV7-2 and TRBJ2-3, the complete variable domain reads GAGVSQSPSNKVTEKGKDVELRCDPISGHTALYWYRQSLGQGLEFLIYFQGNSAPDKSGLPSDRFSAERTGGSVSTLTIQRTQQEDSAVYLCASSLKVTSGTSTDTQYFGPGTRLTVL.

The chain links TRBV5-5 to TRBJ1-1, with unresolved D. V was shortened by 2 bases and J by 1 base, with 6 bases between the two germline ends. This CDR3 comprises 13 residues. CDR1 and CDR2 (germline): SGHKS, YYEKEE (reference sequence). The CDR3 protein is CASSFGQNTEAFF. Written as DNA, the CDR3 is TGTGCCAGCAGCTTTGGGCAGAACACTGAAGCTTTCTTT.

The J gene is TRBJ2-5, the V gene TRBV2; 14 bases agree with TRBD2. The CDR3 extends over 19 amino acids. V lost 2 bases and J lost 5; bases outside the gene matches: 13. Germline lookup yields CDR1 SNHLY and CDR2 FYNNEI. The CDR3 reads CASSEMGTSGRGSAETQYF. The CDR3 nucleotides read TGTGCCAGCAGTGAAATGGGGACTAGCGGGAGAGGGAGCGCGGAGACCCAGTACTTC.

The chain links TRBV19 to TRBJ1-2; D unclear. Germline V lookup: CDR1 LNHDA, CDR2 SQIVND (reference sequence). Trimming took off 5 bases at V and 8 bases at J, with 12 bases between the two ends. The CDR3 sequence is 12 residues long. The CDR3 DNA reads as TGTGCCAGTAGTCCCAGGACCAGCGGCTACACCTTC. Translated: CASSPRTSGYTF. The entire variable domain, with the rest obtained from reference TRBV19 and TRBJ1-2, is as follows: DGGITQSPKYLFRKEGQNVTLSCEQNLNHDAMYWYRQDPGQGLRLIYYSQIVNDFQKGDIAEGYSVSREKKESFPLTVTSAQKNPTAFYLCASSPRTSGYTFGSGTRLTVV.

The chain joins TRBV2 to TRBJ1-3; TRBD1 is a possible D gene (6 bases). Trimming stripped 6 bases from V and 0 bases from J, with 12 bases between. The CDR3 is made up of 15 amino acids. CDR1 is SNHLY and CDR2 is FYNNEI in the germline V gene. CDR3 coding DNA: TGTGCCAGCAGCCCGGACAGTTTCTCTGGAAACACCATATATTTT. This gives the protein CASSPDSFSGNTIYF. The full variable domain, with the rest looked up from reference TRBV2 and TRBJ1-3, is EPEVTQTPSHQVTQMGQEVILRCVPISNHLYFYWYRQILGQKVEFLVSFYNNEISEKSEIFDDQFSVERPDGSNFTLKIRSTKLEDSAMYFCASSPDSFSGNTIYFGEGSWLTVV.

This clone was seen only a few times. Additional DNA sequences in this sample encode the identical CDR3. V is TRBV6-1 and J is TRBJ2-1; 7 bases map to TRBD1. This CDR3 region has 15 residues. Trimming cost V 1 base and J 3 bases; bases outside gene matches: 3. Germline loops: CDR1 MNHNS, CDR2 SASEGT. The CDR3 region has the DNA TGTGCCAGCAGTGAAGTGGCAGGGGGCTACAATGAGCAGTTCTTC. Translated, it gives CASSEVAGGYNEQFF.

This chain uses TRBV2 with TRBJ1-1, with TRBD1 as a possible D gene (6 bases). The CDR3 loop spans 14 amino acids. Trimming stripped 9 bases from V and 3 bases from J, with 17 bases between. Germline CDR1 and CDR2: SNHLY and FYNNEI. For the CDR3, the DNA is TGTGCCAGTTCGACACAGGGTGGGGACACTGAAGCTTTCTTT. It is translated as CASSTQGGDTEAFF.